This passage covers 28 T cell receptor beta chains from one sample sequenced in a study of response to subunit inactivated influenza vaccine. TCRdb itself ran the RT-PCR reads through MiXCR, one entry per CDR3 protein. Of 150,000 to 200,000 distinct CDR3 sequences in the sample, around 11% were seen once. Sequenced material: CD8+ T cells sorted from PBMCs, taken around 25 months after vaccination. Receptor source: a man aged 45-69 years who received an inactivated influenza vaccine.

This clonotype was seen only a few times. The chain joins TRBV5-1 to TRBJ1-2, with D perhaps matching TRBD1 (5 bases). CDR1 SGHRS and CDR2 YFSETQ come from the germline V gene. The V end lost 3 bases, the J end lost 3 bases, and 18 bases lay between the germline ends. There are 16 residues in the CDR3. CDR3 in amino acids: CASSSDFGWGDYGYTF. The DNA for the CDR3 is TGCGCCAGCAGCTCGGATTTCGGGTGGGGCGACTATGGCTACACCTTC.

This clonotype has just a few counts. The chain links TRBV6-1 to TRBJ1-1; 7 bases are shared with TRBD1. The CDR3 consists of 14 residues. The germline V gene has CDR1 MNHNS and CDR2 SASEGT. V trimming: 8 bases; J trimming: 1 base; junction bases outside the gene matches: 7. CDR3 sequence (DNA): TGTGCCAGCGAACGCGGGACAGCGAACACTGAAGCTTTCTTT. This translates into CASERGTANTEAFF.

The table lists this clonotype with many counts. The V gene is TRBV10-3, the J gene TRBJ2-5; the match to TRBD1 covers 7 bases. CDR1 and CDR2 from the germline V gene are ENHRY and SYGVKD. The V gene end was trimmed by 6 bases and the J gene end by 5 bases; junction bases not matched to a gene: 6. This CDR3 contains 13 residues. DNA of the CDR3: TGTGCCATCAGCGACAGGGTTGAGGAGACCCAGTACTTC. It codes for CAISDRVEETQYF.

The chain joins TRBV11-1 to TRBJ2-3, with TRBD1 identical over 9 bases. Trimming removed 2 bases from V and 2 bases from J; junction bases left unmatched: 5. CDR1 is SGHAT and CDR2 is FQDESV in the germline V gene (reference sequence). The CDR3 has 16 amino acids. The CDR3 DNA follows: TGTGCCAGCAGCTTACCGGACAGGGGAAACACAGATACGCAGTATTTT. This encodes CASSLPDRGNTDTQYF.

This clonotype has more than one count but fewer than ten. The chain uses TRBV12-3 or TRBV12-4 and TRBJ1-2; TRBD1 matches 10 bases. CDR3 length: 18 residues. Trimming cost V 0 bases and J 6 bases; bases outside gene matches: 13. CDR3 loop: CASSLASTPTGGLDGYTF. In DNA, the CDR3 is TGTGCCAGCAGTTTAGCCTCAACACCGACAGGGGGCCTCGATGGCTACACCTTC.

In this sample, this clonotype turned up a few times. The chain links TRBV29-1 to TRBJ2-1; TRBD2 aligns across 8 bases. The CDR3 loop spans 15 amino acids. Germline V CDR1 and CDR2: SQVTM, ANQGSEA. V was clipped by 3 bases and J by 3 bases; unmatched bases: 7. The DNA for the CDR3 is TGCAGCGTTGAGGCGACTAGCGTAAACTACAATGAGCAGTTCTTC. Translated, it gives CSVEATSVNYNEQFF.

This clonotype was seen only a few times. V and J are TRBV20-1 and TRBJ2-7; weak D call: TRBD2 (5 bases). V was clipped by 3 bases and J by 3 bases, with 12 bases between them. Germline loops: CDR1 DFQATT, CDR2 SNEGSKA (reference sequence). This CDR3 has 13 residues. This CDR3 reads CSASDYLNYEQYF. The CDR3 nucleotides are TGCAGTGCTAGCGACTACCTCAACTACGAGCAGTACTTC.

The chain employs TRBV9 and TRBJ2-1, with D hard to call. Looked up from germline, CDR1 is SGDLS and CDR2 is YYNGEE. This CDR3 comprises 13 residues. The ends were cut back, 4 bases at V and 8 bases at J, with 13 bases in the middle. Here the CDR3 reads CASSPRGQDEQFF. DNA for the CDR3: TGTGCCAGCAGCCCCCGCGGCCAGGATGAGCAGTTCTTC.

This clonotype was recorded a few times. The chain recombines TRBV14 with TRBJ2-7; no definite D call. Looked up from germline, CDR1 is SGHDN and CDR2 is FVKESK. V was trimmed by 0 bases and J by 2 bases, leaving 11 bases between them. This CDR3 is built from 15 residues. The CDR3 reads CASSQDLLPTYEQYF. The CDR3 bases are TGTGCCAGCAGCCAAGATCTACTCCCTACCTACGAGCAGTACTTC.

The chain links TRBV20-1 to TRBJ2-7; 7 bases align to TRBD1. The ends lost 4 bases at V and 3 bases at J; junction bases unmatched: 9. The germline V gene encodes CDR1 DFQATT and CDR2 SNEGSKA (reference sequence). The CDR3 spans 14 residues. The CDR3 spells CSANIQGQNYEQYF. CDR3 nucleotides: TGCAGTGCTAACATTCAGGGACAGAACTACGAGCAGTACTTC.

This clonotype was observed a few times. J is TRBJ2-7 and V is TRBV4-1; 9 positions match TRBD1. J was trimmed by 2 bases and V by 0 bases; bases with no gene match: 2. The CDR3 is 15 residues long. The germline gives CDR1 MGHRA, CDR2 YSYEKL. CDR3 sequence: CASSQDWDRAYEQYF. The CDR3 nucleotides read TGCGCCAGCAGCCAAGACTGGGACAGGGCCTACGAGCAGTACTTC.

This clonotype has ten or more counts. The V call is TRBV4-3, the J call TRBJ1-6; no definite D call. CDR1 and CDR2 (germline): LGHNA, YSLEER. V lost 4 bases to trimming and J lost 10 bases, with 11 bases between them. This CDR3 region has 13 residues. CDR3 nucleotide sequence: TGCGCCAGCAGCCCCCACTTATGGTCACCCCTCCACTTT. Its translation: CASSPHLWSPLHF.

This chain joins TRBV4-1 and TRBJ1-5; no definite D call. V dropped 2 bases and J dropped 0 bases, with 8 bases sitting between them. The germline gives CDR1 MGHRA, CDR2 YSYEKL. The CDR3 has 15 residues. The CDR3 reads CASSQRGNSNQPQHF. The DNA of the CDR3 is TGCGCCAGCAGCCAACGCGGAAATAGCAATCAGCCCCAGCATTTT.

This clonotype was seen a few times. The chain couples TRBV20-1 to TRBJ2-5, with 12 nucleotides matching TRBD2. The CDR3 runs to 17 residues. Germline-derived CDR1 and CDR2 are DFQATT and SNEGSKA (reference sequence). V shed 4 bases and J 5 bases; nucleotides not matched to a gene: 14. The CDR3 here is CSAMGLASGRAGETQYF. In DNA form, the CDR3 reads TGCAGTGCTATGGGGTTGGCTAGCGGGAGGGCGGGGGAGACCCAGTACTTC.

The sample holds a few counts of this clonotype. J is TRBJ2-2 and V is TRBV20-1; D is possibly TRBD1 (7 bases). The CDR3 extends over 13 amino acids. Germline CDR1 and CDR2: DFQATT and SNEGSKA (reference sequence). V was pared by 6 bases and J by 4 bases, with 12 bases between. Here the CDR3 reads CSARQGGTGELFF. The CDR3, as DNA: TGCAGTGCAAGGCAGGGGGGCACCGGGGAGCTGTTTTTT.

This rearrangement joins TRBV6-5 to TRBJ2-2; D is perhaps TRBD2 (6 bases). V dropped 0 bases and J dropped 3 bases, with 14 bases sitting between them. Germline V gives CDR1 MNHEY, CDR2 SVGAGI. The CDR3 covers 17 residues. CDR3 nucleotide sequence: TGTGCCAGCAGTTACTCCTATAGTAGCGGCTACACCGGGGAGCTGTTTTTT. It is translated as CASSYSYSSGYTGELFF.

This clonotype was picked up a small number of times. The chain carries TRBV9 and TRBJ1-1, with 7 bases that match TRBD1. Per the germline V gene, CDR1 is SGDLS and CDR2 is YYNGEE. The CDR3 consists of 14 residues. Germline trimming cut 3 bases from V and 4 bases from J; bases unmatched to any gene: 6. The CDR3, as DNA: TGTGCCAGCAGCGATGGGACAGAAGCCACTGAAGCTTTCTTT. This encodes CASSDGTEATEAFF. The full variable domain, with the rest looked up from reference TRBV9 and TRBJ1-1, is DSGVTQTPKHLITATGQRVTLRCSPRSGDLSVYWYQQSLDQGLQFLIQYYNGEERAKGNILERFSAQQFPDLHSELNLSSLELGDSALYFCASSDGTEATEAFFGQGTRLTVV.

This clonotype was seen a handful of times. The V and J genes are TRBV20-1 and TRBJ2-1, with TRBD2 identical over 7 bases. Per germline, CDR1 DFQATT and CDR2 SNEGSKA (reference sequence). The V segment lost 1 base and the J segment 2 bases; nucleotides outside the gene matches: 5. The CDR3 has 15 amino acids. The CDR3 spells CSARGPSGAYNEQFF. As DNA, the CDR3 is TGCAGTGCTAGAGGACCCAGCGGGGCCTACAATGAGCAGTTCTTC.

This clonotype was seen many times. This chain joins TRBV18 and TRBJ1-5, with 7 bases aligning to TRBD1. Unmatched junction bases numbered 7, after V lost 3 bases and J lost 2 bases. This CDR3 is 16 amino acids long. Germline V CDR1 and CDR2: KGHSH, LQKENI. CDR3 in DNA: TGTGCCAGCTCACCTCCCGGTACAGGGGGCAATCAGCCCCAGCATTTT. Translation gives CASSPPGTGGNQPQHF.

This chain joins TRBV4-2 and TRBJ2-3; 10 bases agree with TRBD2. CDR1 is LGHNA, CDR2 YNFKEQ, per germline. Losses at the gene ends were 2 bases for V and 6 bases for J; bases not matched to a gene: 8. This CDR3 spans 16 amino acids. The CDR3 sequence: CASSQMEREGRDTQYF. The CDR3 DNA reads TGTGCCAGCAGCCAAATGGAGCGGGAGGGCCGGGATACGCAGTATTTT.

This clonotype was counted between two and nine times. The rearrangement uses TRBV3-1 and TRBJ2-3, with D hard to call. This CDR3 comprises 13 residues. V was shortened by 1 base and J by 0 bases, with 2 bases between the two germline ends. Germline V lookup: CDR1 LGHDT, CDR2 YNNKEL (reference sequence). DNA of the CDR3: TGTGCCAGCAGCCAAGTCAGCACAGATACGCAGTATTTT. This codes for CASSQVSTDTQYF.

This clonotype was detected only a few times. This sequence joins TRBV20-1 and TRBJ2-7; 7 bases are a match to TRBD2. J lost 4 bases, V lost 1 base, and 10 bases had no gene match. Per germline, CDR1 DFQATT and CDR2 SNEGSKA (reference sequence). CDR3 size: 15 residues. The CDR3 DNA sequence: TGCAGTGCTAGAGCCCCTCAACTAGCGACTTACGAGCAGTACTTC. Translation: CSARAPQLATYEQYF.

J is TRBJ2-5 and V is TRBV20-1; the match to TRBD2 covers 7 bases. Trimming took 3 bases from V and 0 from J; bases not matched to a gene: 10. CDR1 and CDR2 from the germline V gene are DFQATT and SNEGSKA (reference sequence). The CDR3 sequence is 16 residues long. The CDR3 loop reads CSASGGGEDYQETQYF. The CDR3 region has the DNA TGCAGTGCTAGTGGGGGAGGGGAGGACTACCAAGAGACCCAGTACTTC.

The rearrangement links TRBV7-6 to TRBJ2-1, with D possibly being TRBD2 (6 bases). V dropped 5 bases and J dropped 3 bases, with 20 bases sitting between them. Germline V gene sequence: CDR1 SGHVS, CDR2 FNYEAQ. The CDR3 loop spans 17 amino acids. The CDR3 region has the DNA TGTGCCAGCAGCGTTGGGACTTTTAAACCACTCTACAATGAGCAGTTCTTC. Its translation: CASSVGTFKPLYNEQFF.

The sample holds many counts of this clonotype. V usage is TRBV5-1 and J usage is TRBJ2-7; 7 nucleotides agree with TRBD1. V lost 3 bases, J lost 2 bases, and 5 bases stayed unmatched. The CDR3 has 14 amino acids. In germline, CDR1 is SGHRS, CDR2 YFSETQ. The CDR3 DNA sequence: TGCGCCAGCAGCTCATCCGGGACAGCCTACGAGCAGTACTTC. Amino acids: CASSSSGTAYEQYF. The full variable domain, rest sourced from reference TRBV5-1 and TRBJ2-7, is KAGVTQTPRYLIKTRGQQVTLSCSPISGHRSVSWYQQTPGQGLQFLFEYFSETQRNKGNFPGRFSGRQFSNSRSEMNVSTLELGDSALYLCASSSSGTAYEQYFGPGTRLTVT.

V is TRBV4-3 and J is TRBJ2-1; TRBD2 is a possible D gene (5 bases). The germline V and J ends were trimmed by 3 bases and 0 bases, with 6 bases remaining between them. Germline V gene sequence: CDR1 LGHNA, CDR2 YSLEER. CDR3 length: 14 residues. The CDR3 sequence: CASSQGSSYNEQFF. CDR3 DNA: TGCGCCAGCAGCCAGGGGAGCTCCTACAATGAGCAGTTCTTC.

J is TRBJ2-7 and V is TRBV5-1; 15 bases align to TRBD2. CDR3 length equals 18 residues. Germline V gene data show CDR1 as SGHRS and CDR2 as YFSETQ. The ends lost 3 bases at V and 2 bases at J; junction bases unmatched: 9. CDR3 sequence (DNA): TGCGCCAGCAGCTCGTGGGGACTAGCGGGGGGACCCGCCTACGAGCAGTACTTC. This gives the protein CASSSWGLAGGPAYEQYF.

This sequence joins TRBV9 and TRBJ2-1; D is undetermined. The CDR3 is 14 residues long. V was pared by 3 bases and J by 4 bases, with 11 bases between. Germline CDR1 SGDLS, CDR2 YYNGEE. The CDR3 nucleotides are TGTGCCAGCAGCGGTTCAGGCAGTTACAATGAGCAGTTCTTC. Translating gives CASSGSGSYNEQFF.